This is a list of T cell receptor beta chains from one sample in a study of radiation and T cells in renal cell carcinoma. Here immunoSEQ multiplex PCR was the method, and the copy in TCRdb shows in-frame clones only, minus some. The profile covers roughly 82,000 clones, with approximately 90% appearing a single time and more than 4.5% taken by the ten largest. The sequencing used blood, collected from a patient whose treatment included radiotherapy and nephrectomy. Receptors were obtained from a woman between 65 and 79 years old with renal cell carcinoma. CDR3s include the opening cysteine and the closing phenylalanine or tryptophan. The D gene is left open where the match is weak. Size values are once, few and many counts, or a class for expanded clones, and some rows have none.

size	V	length	D	J	CDR3	DNA
.	TRBV4-3	13	.	TRBJ1-1	CASSQGWNTEAFF	TGCGCCAGCAGCCAGGGGTGGAACACTGAAGCTTTCTTT
.	TRBV7-8	13	.	TRBJ1-1	CASSADLGTEAFF	TGTGCCAGCAGCGCAGACCTGGGCACTGAAGCTTTCTTT
.	TRBV19	16	TRBD1	TRBJ1-2	CASSPWTGLDGAGYTF	TGTGCCAGTAGTCCCTGGACAGGGCTTGATGGGGCTGGCTACACCTTC
.	TRBV5-6	15	.	TRBJ2-1	CASSLYGGRDNEQFF	TGTGCCAGCAGCTTGTATGGGGGGCGAGACAATGAGCAGTTCTTC
.	TRBV6-1	13	.	TRBJ1-1	CASSPRANTEAFF	TGTGCCAGCAGTCCCCGGGCGAACACTGAAGCTTTCTTT
.	TRBV7-2	13	.	TRBJ2-1	CASSLAVYNEQFF	TGTGCCAGCAGCTTGGCCGTTTACAATGAGCAGTTCTTC
.	TRBV30	13	.	TRBJ1-1	CAWSVEGRAEAFF	TGTGCCTGGAGTGTAGAAGGGCGGGCTGAAGCTTTCTTT
.	TRBV7-9	15	.	TRBJ2-1	CASGSSGTGYNEQFF	TGTGCCAGCGGCTCATCCGGGACTGGGTACAATGAGCAGTTCTTC
.	TRBV6-5	10	.	TRBJ1-1	CASTDTEAFF	TGTGCCAGCACGGACACTGAAGCTTTCTTT
.	TRBV2	14	.	TRBJ2-6	CASSELSGANVLTF	TGTGCCAGCAGTGAACTATCTGGGGCCAACGTCCTGACTTTC
.	TRBV6-6	11	.	TRBJ1-5	CASSPGMTQHF	TGTGCCAGCTCACCGGGGATGACCCAGCATTTT
.	TRBV4-2	13	TRBD1	TRBJ1-2	CASSQEVQGDCTF	TGTGCCAGCAGCCAAGAGGTACAGGGGGACTGCACCTTC
.	TRBV2	15	.	TRBJ1-1	CASSEFGTVNTEAFF	TGTGCCAGCAGTGAATTTGGGACGGTGAACACTGAAGCTTTCTTT
few	TRBV2	14	.	TRBJ1-3	CASGPDSSGNTIYF	TGTGCCAGCGGACCCGACAGCTCTGGAAACACCATATATTTT
once	TRBV6-6	16	TRBD1	TRBJ2-7	CASSFDRGPFSYEQYF	TGTGCCAGCAGTTTCGACAGGGGTCCTTTCTCCTACGAGCAGTACTTC
.	TRBV28	13	.	TRBJ2-3	CASSGDGTDTQYF	TGTGCCAGCTCGGGGGACGGCACAGATACGCAGTATTTT
.	TRBV28	14	.	TRBJ2-7	CASRGGQSSYEQYF	TGTGCCAGCAGGGGGGGACAGAGCTCCTACGAGCAGTACTTC
once	TRBV14	14	.	TRBJ1-1	CASSQVLGGPEAFF	TGTGCCAGCAGCCAAGTTCTGGGCGGCCCCGAAGCTTTCTTT
.	TRBV5-1	13	.	TRBJ1-1	CASSLSENAEAFF	TGCGCCAGCAGCTTGAGTGAAAACGCTGAAGCTTTCTTT
.	TRBV27	14	.	TRBJ2-3	CASSSSLITDTQYF	TGTGCCAGCAGTTCCAGCCTTATCACAGATACGCAGTATTTT
.	TRBV25-1	15	.	TRBJ1-3	CASSDFVTTGNTIYF	TGTGCCAGCAGTGATTTCGTCACAACTGGAAACACCATATATTTT
.	TRBV23-1	16	TRBD1	TRBJ2-2	CASSQWGQGATGELFF	TGCGCCAGCAGTCAATGGGGACAGGGGGCCACCGGGGAGCTGTTTTTT
once	TRBV1	14	.	TRBJ1-1	CTSSRGQGRTEAFF	TGCACCAGCAGCCGAGGACAGGGGAGAACTGAAGCTTTCTTT
.	TRBV7-3	13	.	TRBJ1-2	CASSPRVNYGYTF	TGTGCCAGCAGCCCCCGGGTTAACTATGGCTACACCTTC
.	TRBV4-2	14	.	TRBJ2-7	CASSQVADAYEQYF	TGTGCCAGCAGCCAGGTAGCGGATGCCTACGAGCAGTACTTC
.	TRBV6-1	15	TRBD1	TRBJ2-1	CASSGGQGFGGEQFF	TGTGCCAGCAGTGGGGGACAGGGCTTCGGTGGGGAGCAGTTCTTC
.	TRBV9	15	.	TRBJ1-3	CASSVEGPSGNTIYF	TGTGCCAGCAGCGTAGAGGGACCCTCTGGAAACACCATATATTTT
.	TRBV7-2	14	.	TRBJ2-5	CASSNSGIQETQYF	TGTGCCAGCAGCAATTCCGGGATCCAAGAGACCCAGTACTTC
.	TRBV7-9	15	TRBD2	TRBJ2-1	CASSLVAGGIDEQFF	TGTGCCAGCAGCTTAGTAGCGGGGGGCATCGATGAGCAGTTCTTC
.	TRBV2	13	.	TRBJ2-2	CASRPTGTGELFF	TGTGCCAGCAGACCCACTGGGACCGGGGAGCTGTTTTTT
.	TRBV29-1	13	TRBD2	TRBJ2-5	CSVGAGVQETQYF	TGCAGCGTTGGGGCGGGGGTCCAAGAGACCCAGTACTTC
.	TRBV28	15	TRBD1	TRBJ1-4	CASSLSYRGNEKLFF	TGTGCCAGCAGTTTAAGTTACAGGGGTAATGAAAAACTGTTTTTT
.	TRBV2	11	.	TRBJ1-5	CASSGAVSQHF	TGTGCCAGCAGTGGGGCAGTATCACAGCATTTT
.	TRBV10-2	15	.	TRBJ1-5	CASSEGLYSNQPQHF	TGCGCCAGCAGTGAAGGACTGTATAGCAATCAGCCCCAGCATTTT
.	TRBV14	14	.	TRBJ1-1	CASSQARGPTEAFF	TGTGCCAGCAGCCAAGCAAGAGGACCCACTGAAGCTTTCTTT
.	TRBV11-2	16	TRBD2	TRBJ2-7	CASSPLAGGGTYEQYF	TGTGCCAGCAGCCCCTTAGCGGGGGGGGGTACCTACGAGCAGTACTTC
.	TRBV7-2	16	TRBD2	TRBJ2-3	CASSMGLARTTDTQYF	TGTGCCAGCAGCATGGGACTAGCACGTACCACAGATACGCAGTATTTT
.	TRBV9	14	.	TRBJ2-2	CASSALSGTGELFF	TGTGCCAGCAGCGCCCTCTCTGGAACCGGGGAGCTGTTTTTT
.	TRBV11-1	12	.	TRBJ1-1	CASSRTDTEAFF	TGTGCCAGCAGCCGGACAGACACTGAAGCTTTCTTT
.	TRBV30	14	.	TRBJ2-1	CAWSGGRGSDEQFF	TGTGCCTGGAGTGGTGGACGGGGTTCGGATGAGCAGTTCTTC
.	TRBV11-2	14	.	TRBJ1-1	CASSFWGSNTEAFF	TGTGCCAGCAGCTTCTGGGGCTCAAACACTGAAGCTTTCTTT
.	TRBV6-5	12	.	TRBJ1-1	CASRRGGVEAFF	TGTGCCAGCCGCCGGGGGGGGGTTGAAGCTTTCTTT
once	TRBV15	13	.	TRBJ1-2	CATSTGGGYGYTF	TGTGCCACCAGCACCGGGGGTGGCTATGGCTACACCTTC
.	TRBV7-2	15	TRBD2	TRBJ2-1	CASSSPSGGINEQFF	TGTGCCAGCAGCTCTCCCAGCGGGGGGATAAATGAGCAGTTCTTC
.	TRBV5-1	13	TRBD2	TRBJ2-1	CASRRAGNEEQFF	TGCGCCAGCAGACGAGCGGGGAATGAGGAGCAGTTCTTC
few	TRBV5-1	15	.	TRBJ2-7	CASSLAPSHQYEQYF	TGCGCCAGCAGCTTGGCCCCTAGTCATCAGTACGAGCAGTACTTC
.	TRBV5-1	16	TRBD2	TRBJ2-3	CASSPLAGGATDTQYF	TGCGCCAGCAGCCCCCTAGCGGGGGGGGCCACAGATACGCAGTATTTT
.	TRBV27	16	TRBD1	TRBJ2-7	CASSPKFPGQSYEQYF	TGTGCCAGCAGTCCAAAATTTCCGGGACAGAGCTACGAGCAGTACTTC
once	TRBV19	16	.	TRBJ1-1	CATSPRGGAVNTEAFF	TGTGCCACCTCACCTCGGGGGGGCGCGGTGAACACTGAAGCTTTCTTT
.	TRBV28	15	.	TRBJ1-1	CASSLSRVGGTEAFF	TGTGCCAGCAGTTTATCCAGGGTAGGCGGTACTGAAGCTTTCTTT
.	TRBV2	14	TRBD1	TRBJ1-6	CASTSTGEGSPLHF	TGTGCCAGCACCTCGACAGGGGAAGGTTCACCCCTCCACTTT
few	TRBV5-1	15	TRBD1	TRBJ2-2	CASSFGTGGTGELFF	TGCGCCAGCAGCTTTGGGACAGGGGGCACCGGGGAGCTGTTTTTT
once	TRBV6-6	13	.	TRBJ1-2	CASSPTTAYGYTF	TGTGCCAGCAGTCCAACGACAGCCTATGGCTACACCTTC
.	TRBV7-9	16	.	TRBJ1-4	CASSLGPGRKGEKLFF	TGTGCCAGCAGCTTAGGGCCAGGCAGGAAAGGTGAAAAACTGTTTTTT
.	TRBV5-4	16	.	TRBJ2-1	CASSLAVGPPYNEQFF	TGTGCCAGCAGCTTGGCGGTAGGACCCCCCTACAATGAGCAGTTCTTC
.	TRBV6-1	13	.	TRBJ1-5	CASSRDSNQPQHF	TGTGCCAGCAGCCGGGACAGCAATCAGCCCCAGCATTTT
.	TRBV27	13	TRBD1	TRBJ1-1	CASRDRGGTEAFF	TGTGCCAGCAGGGACAGGGGGGGCACTGAAGCTTTCTTT